The TCR beta chain described here comes from a study of OX40 agonist ivuxolimab in advanced cancers. Overall study: Partial responses were achieved by three patients, of whom one had hepatocellular carcinoma and two had cutaneous melanoma. Study-wide points: Individuals who were partial responders at 0.1-3.0 mg/kg had clonal expansion that ranked among the lowest. Undetermined was the antigen specificity of the expanded peripheral T cells. Among T cells, CD8+ cells averaged more expanded clones than CD4+ cells.

The data were produced by immunoSEQ multiplex PCR, yet TCRdb's version contains in-frame clones alone and is incomplete. The sample contains 57,000 or so clones, around 85% of which appear only once. V shed 0 bases and J shed 7 bases, with 9 bases lying between them. The CDR3 is 13 residues long. Germline V gives CDR1 KGHSH, CDR2 LQKENI. Comments on this clone: Its antigen is currently unknown.

This specimen consisted of CD4+ or CD8+ T cells sorted from blood, obtained in a trial of the OX40 agonist ivuxolimab. The clonotype comes from an adult with an advanced solid tumor such as melanoma, head and neck, liver or kidney cancer. The chain is built from TRBV18 and TRBJ1-2; tentatively, D is TRBD1 (5 bases). CDR3: CASSPPGQSGYTF. CDR3 coding DNA: TGTGCCAGCTCACCACCGGGGCAGAGTGGCTACACCTTC.